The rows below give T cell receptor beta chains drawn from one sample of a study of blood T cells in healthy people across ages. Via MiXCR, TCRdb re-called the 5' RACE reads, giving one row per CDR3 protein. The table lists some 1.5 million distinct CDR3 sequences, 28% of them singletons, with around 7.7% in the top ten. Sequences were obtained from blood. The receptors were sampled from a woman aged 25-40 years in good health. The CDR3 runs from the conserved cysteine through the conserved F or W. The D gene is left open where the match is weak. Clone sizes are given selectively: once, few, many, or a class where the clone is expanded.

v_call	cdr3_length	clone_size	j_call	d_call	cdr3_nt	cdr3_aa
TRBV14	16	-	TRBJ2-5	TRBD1	TGTGCCAGCAGCTTCGGGACAGGGGGGAAAGAAGAGACCCAGTACTTC	CASSFGTGGKEETQYF
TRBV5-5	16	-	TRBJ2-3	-	TGTGCCAGCAGCTTTTCCGAGACCGGAGACACAGATACGCAGTATTTT	CASSFSETGDTDTQYF
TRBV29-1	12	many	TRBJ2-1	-	TGCAGCGTGGGGACTGGTAACAATGAGCAGTTCTTC	CSVGTGNNEQFF
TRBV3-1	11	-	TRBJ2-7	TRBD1	TGTGCCAGCGAGGGGGCATACGAGCAGTACTTC	CASEGAYEQYF
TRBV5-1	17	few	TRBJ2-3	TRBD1	TGCGCCAGCAGCTTGGAGGGTAGACAGGGTCGGACAGATACGCAGTATTTT	CASSLEGRQGRTDTQYF
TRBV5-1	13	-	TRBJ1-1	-	TGCGCCAGCAGCACCCAGCCAGACACTGAAGCTTTCTTT	CASSTQPDTEAFF
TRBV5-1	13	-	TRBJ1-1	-	TGCGCCAGCAGCTACGACGCCCAGGGAAGGGCTTTCTTT	CASSYDAQGRAFF
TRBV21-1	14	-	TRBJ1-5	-	TGTGCCAGCAGCCCACAGGAGCCCAATCAGCCCCAGCATTTT	CASSPQEPNQPQHF
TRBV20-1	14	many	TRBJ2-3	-	TGCAGTGCTGATCCCCGAAGGGGCACAGATACGCAGTATTTT	CSADPRRGTDTQYF
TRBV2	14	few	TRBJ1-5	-	TGTGCCAGCAGTGCACAAGGGCCTAATCAGCCCCAGCATTTT	CASSAQGPNQPQHF
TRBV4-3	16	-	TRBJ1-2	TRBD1	TGCGCCAGCAGCCATCTCTCCGGGACAGGGGGGTATGGCTACACCTTC	CASSHLSGTGGYGYTF
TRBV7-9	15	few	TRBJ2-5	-	TGTACCAGCAGCTTAACGACAGTCTTCCTCCGGGAGCAGTACTTC	CTSSLTTVFLREQYF
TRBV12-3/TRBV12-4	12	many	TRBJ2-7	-	TGTGCCAGCAGCTACAGGGACCAGGAGCAGTACTTC	CASSYRDQEQYF
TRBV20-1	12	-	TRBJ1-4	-	TGCAGTGCTAGGGCCGACGGGAGACTTCTGTTTTTT	CSARADGRLLFF
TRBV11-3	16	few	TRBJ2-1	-	TGTGCCAGCAGCCAAGGTGGAGCCTGGTCCTACAATGAGCAGTTCTTC	CASSQGGAWSYNEQFF
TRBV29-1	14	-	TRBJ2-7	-	TGCAGCGTTGGGAACCGGGGGGCTACCTACGAGCAGTACTTC	CSVGNRGATYEQYF
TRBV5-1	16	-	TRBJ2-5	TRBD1	TGCGCCAGCAGCAAAACGGGACAGGGGGGAAAAGAGACCCAGTACTTC	CASSKTGQGGKETQYF
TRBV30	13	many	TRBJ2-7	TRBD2	TGTGCCTGGGGACTAGCGGTTTCCTACGAGCAGTACTTC	CAWGLAVSYEQYF
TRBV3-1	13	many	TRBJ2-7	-	TGTGCCAGCAGCTCCGCCGAAGGGGGCGAGCAGTACTTC	CASSSAEGGEQYF
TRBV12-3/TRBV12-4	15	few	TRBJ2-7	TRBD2	TGTGCCAGCAGTTTAGCCGCCCTAGCGGGAGGTGAGCAGTACTTC	CASSLAALAGGEQYF
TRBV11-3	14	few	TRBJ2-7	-	TGTGCCAGCAGCTCCGGGGCGGGCCACTACGAGCAGTACTTC	CASSSGAGHYEQYF
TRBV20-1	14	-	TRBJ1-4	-	TGCAGTGCTAGAGATCCGGGGGTTTCAAAAAAACTGTTTTTT	CSARDPGVSKKLFF
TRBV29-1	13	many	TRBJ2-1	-	TGCAGCGCCCAAGGGAGGGGGGCCAATGAGCAGTTCTTC	CSAQGRGANEQFF
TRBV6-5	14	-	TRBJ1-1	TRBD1	TGTGCCAGCAGTTTCGGACAGGGAGTCACTGAAGCTTTCTTT	CASSFGQGVTEAFF
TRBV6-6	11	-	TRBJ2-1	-	TGTGCCAGCAGCGATCGACAAGCCCAGTTCTTC	CASSDRQAQFF
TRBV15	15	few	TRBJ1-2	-	TGTGCCACCAGCAGAGATCTACGACAGAAGGATGGCTACACCTTC	CATSRDLRQKDGYTF
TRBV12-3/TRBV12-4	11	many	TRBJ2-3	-	TGTGCCAGCGGTAGTACAGATACGCAGTATTTT	CASGSTDTQYF
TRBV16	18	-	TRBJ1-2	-	TGTGCCAGCAGTCAATCGGGGGAGGGGTCAACCCCCAACTATGGCTACACCTTC	CASSQSGEGSTPNYGYTF
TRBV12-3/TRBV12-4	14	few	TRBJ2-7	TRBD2	TGTGCCAGCAGCATGACTAGCGGAATCTACGAGCAGTACTTC	CASSMTSGIYEQYF
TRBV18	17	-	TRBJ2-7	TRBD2	TGTGCCAGCTCTTCGGGACTAGCGGGAGTGGGGTCCTACGAGCAGTACTTC	CASSSGLAGVGSYEQYF
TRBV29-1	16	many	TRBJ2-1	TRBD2	TGCAGCGCCGACGAACCAACTAGCGGAAGTTACAATGAGCAGTTCTTC	CSADEPTSGSYNEQFF
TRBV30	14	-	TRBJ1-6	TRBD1	TGTGCCCAGGGGAGAGACAGGGACAATTCACCCCTCCACTTT	CAQGRDRDNSPLHF
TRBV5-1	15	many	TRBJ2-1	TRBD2	TGCGCCAGCAGCTTGTTTGCGGGGGGGGCCAATGAGCAGTTCTTC	CASSLFAGGANEQFF
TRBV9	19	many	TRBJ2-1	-	TGTGCCAGCAGCGTGACACCTGGAATGAGGGGGGTAGGGTACAATGAGCAGTTCTTC	CASSVTPGMRGVGYNEQFF
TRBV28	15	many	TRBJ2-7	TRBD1	TGTGCCAGCCGCGGCAAGGGGACAGGGGGCTACGAGCAGTACTTC	CASRGKGTGGYEQYF
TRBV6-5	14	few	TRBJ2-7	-	TGTGCCAGCAGTTACTCGGGAGAGGTCGACGAGCAGTACTTC	CASSYSGEVDEQYF
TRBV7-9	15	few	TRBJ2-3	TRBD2	TGTGCCAGCAGCCCGGGACTAGCGAACACAGATACGCAGTATTTT	CASSPGLANTDTQYF
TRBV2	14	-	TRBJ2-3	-	TGTGCCCACAGCAGGGTAGTGCCTACAGATACGCAGTATTTT	CAHSRVVPTDTQYF
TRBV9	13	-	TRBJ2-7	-	TGTGCCAGCAGCGGGGCCGCCGCCTACGAGCAGTACTTC	CASSGAAAYEQYF